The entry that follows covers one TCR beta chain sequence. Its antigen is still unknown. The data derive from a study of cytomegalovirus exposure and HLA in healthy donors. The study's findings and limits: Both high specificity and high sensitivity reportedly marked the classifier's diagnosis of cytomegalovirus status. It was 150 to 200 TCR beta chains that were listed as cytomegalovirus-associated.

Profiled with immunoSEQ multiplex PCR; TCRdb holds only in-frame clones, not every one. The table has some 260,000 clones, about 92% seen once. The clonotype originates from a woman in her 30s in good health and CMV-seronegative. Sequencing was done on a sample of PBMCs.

The CDR3 loop is CASSGWGEPTDTQYF. The CDR3, as DNA: TGTGCCAGCAGTGGGTGGGGGGAGCCCACAGATACGCAGTATTTT. V and J are TRBV28 and TRBJ2-3; D perhaps matches TRBD2 (6 bases). In germline, CDR1 is MDHEN, CDR2 SYDVKM. The CDR3 runs to 15 residues. Between the trimmed V and J ends, which lost 5 bases and 2 bases, there was a span of 14 bases.